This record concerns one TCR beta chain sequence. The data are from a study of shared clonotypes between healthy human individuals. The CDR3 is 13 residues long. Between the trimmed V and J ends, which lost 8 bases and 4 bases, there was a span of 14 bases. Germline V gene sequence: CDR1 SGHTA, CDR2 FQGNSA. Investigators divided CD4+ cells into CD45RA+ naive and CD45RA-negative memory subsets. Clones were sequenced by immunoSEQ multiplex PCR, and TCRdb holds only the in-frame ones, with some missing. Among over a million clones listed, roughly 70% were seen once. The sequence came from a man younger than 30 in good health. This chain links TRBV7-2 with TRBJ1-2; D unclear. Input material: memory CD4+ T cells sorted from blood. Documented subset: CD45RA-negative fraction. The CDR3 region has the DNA TGTGCCAGCCGCCCATCAGTATCCTATGGCTACACCTTC. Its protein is CASRPSVSYGYTF. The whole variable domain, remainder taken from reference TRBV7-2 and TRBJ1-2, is GAGVSQSPSNKVTEKGKDVELRCDPISGHTALYWYRQSLGQGLEFLIYFQGNSAPDKSGLPSDRFSAERTGGSVSTLTIQRTQQEDSAVYLCASRPSVSYGYTFGSGTRLTVV.